These 16 T cell receptor beta chains originate from one sample sequenced in a study of shared T cell receptors in the human thymus. TCRdb's table, derived via immunoSEQ multiplex PCR, lists solely in-frame clones and lacks some. The data contain hundreds of thousands of clones, around 87% of them singletons. These data were also reused for a study on human thymus T cells.

The sample comprised thymocytes. All receptors derive from a boy under two years old with a congenital heart defect.

The gene calls are TRBV9 and TRBJ2-5; 7 bases agree with TRBD2. With V trimmed by 0 bases and J by 1 base, 3 bases remained unmatched. Looked up from germline, CDR1 is SGDLS and CDR2 is YYNGEE. The CDR3 extends over 15 amino acids. CDR3 DNA: TGTGCCAGCAGCGTAGCTAGCGGCTTCCAAGAGACCCAGTACTTC. Encoded protein: CASSVASGFQETQYF.

V usage is TRBV11-2 and J usage is TRBJ2-7; 11 bases line up with TRBD2. This CDR3 has 17 residues. Trimming cost V 5 bases and J 0 bases; bases outside gene matches: 9. Germline CDR1 reads SGHAT; CDR2 reads FQNNGV. The CDR3: CASSRAGLADVSYEQYF. The CDR3 DNA reads as TGTGCCAGCAGCAGAGCGGGACTAGCGGATGTCTCCTACGAGCAGTACTTC. Supplemented by reference TRBV11-2 and TRBJ2-7, the full variable domain reads EAGVAQSPRYKIIEKRQSVAFWCNPISGHATLYWYQQILGQGPKLLIQFQNNGVVDDSQLPKDRFSAERLKGVDSTLKIQPAKLEDSAVYLCASSRAGLADVSYEQYFGPGTRLTVT.

The chain employs TRBV7-3 and TRBJ2-2; a weak D match, TRBD1 (6 bases). V was cut by 5 bases and J by 5 bases, with 12 bases left in between. The CDR3 is 14 residues long. CDR1 and CDR2 from the germline V gene are SGHTA and FQGTGA. DNA for the CDR3: TGTGCCAGCAGCCCGAAGGGGGAAACCGGGGAGCTGTTTTTT. Residues: CASSPKGETGELFF. The full variable domain, completed using reference TRBV7-3 and TRBJ2-2, is GAGVSQTPSNKVTEKGKYVELRCDPISGHTALYWYRQSLGQGPEFLIYFQGTGAADDSGLPNDRFFAVRPEGSVSTLKIQRTERGDSAVYLCASSPKGETGELFFGEGSRLTVL.

The CDR3 reads CASSHTSPLGGRTYEQYF. DNA for the CDR3: TGCGCCAGCAGCCATACATCCCCCCTAGGCGGGAGGACCTACGAGCAGTACTTC. J is TRBJ2-7 and V is TRBV4-3; 8 bases line up with TRBD2. CDR1 is LGHNA and CDR2 is YSLEER in the germline V gene. This CDR3 region has 18 residues. V was clipped by 3 bases and J by 2 bases; unmatched bases: 15.

The rearrangement links TRBV4-3 to TRBJ2-1, with D tentatively TRBD2 (5 bases). Trimming shortened V by 2 bases and J by 13 bases, and 18 bases separated the two germline ends. The length of the CDR3 is 14 residues. Germline V gene data show CDR1 as LGHNA and CDR2 as YSLEER. DNA for the CDR3: TGCGCCAGCAGCCAACGGGTAGGCGGGCTTGACCAGTTCTTC. This translates into CASSQRVGGLDQFF.

The V and J genes are TRBV27 and TRBJ2-7, with 10 bases aligning to TRBD1. This CDR3 is built from 16 residues. J lost 5 bases, V lost 5 bases, and 12 bases had no gene match. CDR1 is MNHEY and CDR2 is SMNVEV in the germline V gene (reference sequence). CDR3 residues: CASSTKDRGIVDEQYF. The DNA for the CDR3 is TGTGCCAGCAGTACAAAGGACAGGGGGATTGTCGACGAGCAGTACTTC.

This chain uses TRBV30 with TRBJ2-7; the match to TRBD2 covers 7 bases. After removal of 3 bases from V and 3 bases from J, the junction contained 5 bases not matched to a gene. CDR3 length equals 13 residues. Germline V lookup: CDR1 GTSNPN, CDR2 SVGIG (reference sequence). The CDR3 coding sequence is TGTGCCTGGAGACCTCGGACTAGCTACGAGCAGTACTTC. This sequence encodes CAWRPRTSYEQYF.

This clone was counted once. The V gene is TRBV7-2, the J gene TRBJ1-3, with 7 nucleotides matching TRBD1. The V segment lost 5 bases and the J segment 0 bases; nucleotides outside the gene matches: 10. This CDR3 is 17 amino acids long. The germline CDR1 and CDR2 sequences are SGHTA and FQGNSA. The CDR3: CASSHITGVLSGNTIYF. The CDR3 DNA reads as TGTGCCAGCAGCCACATAACAGGGGTTCTCTCTGGAAACACCATATATTTT.

CDR3 protein: CASSLYWEATNEKLFF. CDR3 bases: TGTGCCAGCAGTTTATATTGGGAGGCAACTAATGAAAAACTGTTTTTT. This sequence joins TRBV27 and TRBJ1-4; D call uncertain. With 1 base removed from V and 0 bases from J, the gap between germline ends came to 9 bases. The germline V gene encodes CDR1 MNHEY and CDR2 SMNVEV (reference sequence). This CDR3 region has 16 residues.

This chain links TRBV27 with TRBJ1-1; maybe TRBD1 (6 bases). The CDR3 extends over 11 amino acids. V dropped 7 bases and J dropped 3 bases, with 6 bases sitting between them. CDR1 and CDR2 from the germline V gene are MNHEY and SMNVEV (reference sequence). CDR3 region: CASKGDTEAFF. The CDR3 bases are TGTGCCAGCAAGGGGGACACTGAAGCTTTCTTT.

The chain recombines TRBV7-9 with TRBJ2-7, with 8 bases fitting TRBD2. The germline gives CDR1 SEHNR, CDR2 FQNEAQ (reference sequence). CDR3 length: 15 residues. V was pared by 5 bases and J by 0 bases, with 6 bases of the junction left unmatched. CDR3 coding DNA: TGTGCCAGCAGCAAGGGACTAGGGAGCTCCTACGAGCAGTACTTC. Translating it yields CASSKGLGSSYEQYF.

The V call is TRBV9, the J call TRBJ2-5, with TRBD1 as a possible D gene (6 bases). V shed 0 bases and J shed 0 bases, with 18 bases lying between them. CDR1 and CDR2 from the germline V gene are SGDLS and YYNGEE. CDR3 length: 18 residues. The CDR3 coding sequence is TGTGCCAGCAGCGTAGGTGGGTCAGACAGGTTCGACCAAGAGACCCAGTACTTC. As protein: CASSVGGSDRFDQETQYF.

The rearrangement uses TRBV30 and TRBJ2-5; TRBD2 matches at 13 bases. V lost 7 bases, J lost 2 bases, and 7 bases stayed unmatched. There are 15 residues in the CDR3. CDR1 and CDR2 from the germline V gene are GTSNPN and SVGIG (reference sequence). CDR3 DNA sequence: TGTGCCTACCCGACTAGCGGGGGGCGGCAAGAGACCCAGTACTTC. The encoded protein is CAYPTSGGRQETQYF. The whole variable domain, filled in from reference TRBV30 and TRBJ2-5, reads SQTIHQWPATLVQPVGSPLSLECTVEGTSNPNLYWYRQAAGRGLQLLFYSVGIGQISSEVPQNLSASRPQDRQFILSSKKLLLSDSGFYLCAYPTSGGRQETQYFGPGTRLLVL.

The chain links TRBV15 to TRBJ2-3; 8 bases map to TRBD2. Germline V gene data show CDR1 as LNHNV and CDR2 as YYDKDF (reference sequence). Trimming removed 5 bases from V and 2 bases from J; junction bases left unmatched: 12. This CDR3 contains 17 residues. CDR3: CATSSRLALPLTDTQYF. CDR3 in DNA: TGTGCCACCAGCTCGCGACTAGCGTTACCCCTCACAGATACGCAGTATTTT.

This chain uses TRBV15 with TRBJ1-3; a possible D gene is TRBD1 (6 bases). Germline V CDR1 and CDR2: LNHNV, YYDKDF (reference sequence). V was trimmed by 8 bases and J by 2 bases, leaving 19 bases between them. The CDR3 spans 16 residues. The CDR3 nucleotides are TGTGCCACCCGAATGACCCACAGGGAGCCTGGAAACACCATATATTTT. Translated, it gives CATRMTHREPGNTIYF. Full variable domain (remainder filled in from reference TRBV15 and TRBJ1-3): DAMVIQNPRYQVTQFGKPVTLSCSQTLNHNVMYWYQQKSSQAPKLLFHYYDKDFNNEADTPDNFQSRRPNTSFCFLDIRSPGLGDTAMYLCATRMTHREPGNTIYFGEGSWLTVV.

The chain joins TRBV28 to TRBJ2-2, with a possible D match to TRBD1 (9 bases). The V and J ends lost 5 bases and 5 bases respectively, with 24 bases between them. Germline assignment: CDR1 MDHEN and CDR2 SYDVKM. CDR3 length: 18 amino acids. CDR3 in amino acids: CASSPGQGPSGYTGELFF. The CDR3 DNA reads TGTGCCAGCAGTCCAGGACAGGGGCCTAGCGGGTATACCGGGGAGCTGTTTTTT.